This T cell receptor beta chain emerged from a study of blood T cell repertoires in COVID-19. The germline CDR1 and CDR2 sequences are MDHEN and SYDVKM. CDR3 length equals 16 residues. The trim removed 2 bases at V and 0 bases at J, leaving 4 bases unmatched. Enrolled through a virtual design, the participants were between about 18 and 100 years of age and came from 24 US areas. Assay: immunoSEQ multiplex PCR; the TCRdb copy retains only in-frame clones and omits some. The table shows a few hundred thousand clones, with roughly 81% occurring only once. Sequencing input: PBMCs or T cells enriched from blood (not recorded which). The chain is built from TRBV28 and TRBJ2-5, with TRBD2 identical over 9 bases. This clonotype was sampled from a woman between 50 and 59 years old who had been exposed to COVID-19. Written as DNA, the CDR3 is TGTGCCAGCAGTTTACTAAGCGGGGGGTACCAAGAGACCCAGTACTTC. As protein: CASSLLSGGYQETQYF.